Listed here are 9 T cell receptor beta chains from one sample, sequenced in a study of early T cells in non-severe SARS-CoV-2 infection. MiXCR, applied by TCRdb to the 5' RACE reads, yields one record per CDR3 protein. There are under 85,000 distinct CDR3 sequences in the sample; 12% occur only once, and around 6.3% lies in the top ten. The specimen sequenced was whole blood. These receptors were taken from an adult who was a healthcare worker with PCR-confirmed SARS-CoV-2 infection or an uninfected control (not recorded which).

In this sample, this clonotype turned up a few times. The chain combines TRBV7-2 with TRBJ1-1, with D possibly being TRBD1 (6 bases). Germline loops: CDR1 SGHTA, CDR2 FQGNSA. V lost 3 bases and J lost 4, with 15 bases in between. The CDR3 is 15 residues long. In DNA form, the CDR3 reads TGTGCCAGCAGCTTGAAAAGAACAGGGACCACTGAAGCTTTCTTT. This translates into CASSLKRTGTTEAFF.

This clonotype came up many times. V gene TRBV7-3 combines with J gene TRBJ2-2; D unclear. The CDR3 runs to 13 residues. Germline CDR1 is SGHTA and CDR2 is FQGTGA. The V end was cut by 3 bases, the J end by 4 bases, with 6 bases between. CDR3: CASSLTGTGELFF. The CDR3 DNA reads TGTGCCAGCAGCTTGACGGGCACCGGGGAGCTGTTTTTT.

This chain links TRBV29-1 with TRBJ2-1; a weak D match, TRBD1 (6 bases). There are 13 residues in the CDR3. Looked up from germline, CDR1 is SQVTM and CDR2 is ANQGSEA. With 3 bases removed from V and 2 bases from J, the gap between germline ends came to 8 bases. In DNA, the CDR3 is TGCAGCGTTGACCAGGGGCCCTACAATGAGCAGTTCTTC. It encodes CSVDQGPYNEQFF.

This clonotype was detected only a few times. The rearrangement joins TRBV6-7 to TRBJ1-1, with 8 bases fitting TRBD1. TRBV6-7 is recorded as an ORF, its role being uncertain. CDR3 size: 13 residues. With V trimmed by 7 bases and J by 10 bases, 11 bases remained unmatched. The CDR3 protein is CASNSQGARVAFF. The CDR3 coding sequence is TGTGCCAGCAATTCCCAGGGGGCGCGAGTAGCTTTCTTT.

This clonotype was picked up many times. This rearrangement joins TRBV12-3 or TRBV12-4 to TRBJ1-3, with D perhaps matching TRBD1 (5 bases). V was shortened by 6 bases and J by 4 bases, with 16 bases between the two germline ends. This CDR3 has 15 residues. CDR3 coding DNA: TGTGCCAGCAGGGAAGGGGAGTCTGCGGGAAACACCATATATTTT. Protein sequence: CASREGESAGNTIYF.

There are many counts of this clonotype. The gene calls are TRBV4-3 and TRBJ2-1, with unresolved D. V dropped 0 bases and J dropped 1 base, with 10 bases sitting between them. Germline V CDR1 and CDR2: LGHNA, YSLEER. The CDR3 totals 16 residues. This CDR3 is CASSQDGSYSYNEQFF. The CDR3 DNA sequence: TGCGCCAGCAGCCAAGATGGATCCTATTCCTACAATGAGCAGTTCTTC.

This clonotype has only a few counts. V is TRBV11-2 and J is TRBJ2-7, with 7 bases aligning to TRBD1. V shed 6 bases and J 3 bases; nucleotides not matched to a gene: 5. The CDR3 extends over 13 amino acids. Germline V gene data show CDR1 as SGHAT and CDR2 as FQNNGV. CDR3 coding DNA: TGTGCCAGCAGACAGACAGGGATCTACGAGCAGTACTTC. This sequence encodes CASRQTGIYEQYF.

This clonotype was detected many times. The chain combines TRBV11-1 with TRBJ2-2; 11 bases are a match to TRBD2. Germline CDR1 SGHAT, CDR2 FQDESV (reference sequence). This CDR3 comprises 15 residues. The junction had 2 bases not matched to a gene; V was cut back by 3 bases and J by 5 bases. The CDR3 sequence is CASSLLAGGTGELFF. CDR3 coding DNA: TGTGCCAGCAGCTTGCTAGCGGGGGGAACCGGGGAGCTGTTTTTT.

The J gene is TRBJ2-5, the V gene TRBV18, with D unclear. Trimming left V 4 bases short and J 4 bases short, with 4 bases between. This CDR3 is built from 11 residues. Germline CDR1 is KGHSH and CDR2 is LQKENI. CDR3 region: CASSQRETQYF. The CDR3, as DNA: TGTGCCAGCTCACAAAGAGAGACCCAGTACTTC.